A selection of T cell receptor beta chains follows, all from one sample in a study of blood T cell repertoires in COVID-19. Repertoires were generated with immunoSEQ multiplex PCR, while TCRdb's copy carries only in-frame clones and drops some. This table has about 480,000 clones, roughly 90% appearing once. The sequencing input was PBMCs or T cells enriched from blood (not recorded which). All receptors derive from a woman in her forties who had recovered from COVID-19. Each CDR3 is given with its conserved first and last residue. The D gene is left open where the match is weak. Clone size is given for some rows only: seen once, a few or many times, or a class if the clone is expanded.

>TRBD1|TRBV30|NA|TRBJ1-3
CAWSYPGQGAGNTIYF
TGTGCCTGGAGTTATCCGGGACAGGGGGCTGGAAACACCATATATTTT
>NA|TRBV3-1/TRBV3-2|NA|TRBJ2-1
CARIETRRAEYNEQFF
TGTGCCAGGATCGAAACGAGGCGGGCGGAATACAATGAGCAGTTCTTC
>NA|TRBV3-1/TRBV3-2|NA|TRBJ2-7
CASSQEGLFYEQYF
TGTGCCAGCAGCCAAGAGGGACTTTTCTACGAGCAGTACTTC
>NA|TRBV9|NA|TRBJ2-3
CASSVGDSQFTDTQYF
TGTGCCAGCAGCGTAGGAGACAGTCAATTCACAGATACGCAGTATTTT
>NA|TRBV4-2|NA|TRBJ2-7
CASSQVSSADSSGEQYF
TGTGCCAGCAGCCAAGTCTCGTCGGCCGACAGTTCGGGCGAGCAGTACTTC
>NA|TRBV18|NA|TRBJ1-1
CASSPIELAGTEAFF
TGTGCCAGCTCACCAATCGAATTGGCGGGTACTGAAGCTTTCTTT
>NA|TRBV11-2|NA|TRBJ2-7
CASSLGFSGYEQYF
TGTGCCAGCAGCTTAGGATTCAGCGGTTACGAGCAGTACTTC
>NA|TRBV29-1|NA|TRBJ1-2
CSVQDGRAGYTF
TGCAGCGTCCAGGACGGGCGGGCCGGCTACACCTTC
>TRBD2|TRBV4-3|NA|TRBJ2-1
CASSQDSLKTSGSVEQFF
TGCGCCAGCAGCCAAGATTCCCTGAAGACTAGCGGGAGTGTCGAGCAGTTCTTC
>NA|TRBV5-4|NA|TRBJ2-5
CASSLLGGETQYF
TGTGCCAGCAGCCTCCTGGGAGGAGAGACCCAGTACTTC
>NA|TRBV27|NA|TRBJ2-7
CASSPQGTHEQYF
TGTGCCAGCAGTCCACAGGGAACTCACGAGCAGTACTTC
>NA|TRBV9|NA|TRBJ1-1
CASSVGGTGTTEAFF
TGTGCCAGCAGCGTAGGGGGCACAGGGACCACTGAAGCTTTCTTT
>NA|TRBV4-1|NA|TRBJ2-5
CASSQNPVFRDKTQYF
TGCGCCAGCAGCCAGAACCCGGTGTTCAGGGACAAGACCCAGTACTTC
>NA|TRBV10-1|once|TRBJ2-7
CASSERPGQDEQYF
TGCGCCAGCAGTGAACGGCCAGGGCAGGACGAGCAGTACTTC
>NA|TRBV27|NA|TRBJ2-2
CASSFSFDTGELFF
TGTGCCAGCAGTTTCAGTTTTGATACCGGGGAGCTGTTTTTT
>NA|TRBV7-9|once|TRBJ2-7
CASSLGQQNYEQYF
TGTGCCAGCAGCTTAGGACAGCAAAACTACGAGCAGTACTTC
>NA|TRBV19|NA|TRBJ2-3
CASSIQRATDTQYF
TGTGCCAGTAGTATTCAGCGGGCCACAGATACGCAGTATTTT
>TRBD2|TRBV19|NA|TRBJ2-3
CASSIYGTSGSTDTQYF
TGTGCCAGTAGTATTTACGGGACTAGCGGGAGCACAGATACGCAGTATTTT
>NA|TRBV20-1|NA|TRBJ1-1
CSASRGTGTEAFF
TGCAGTGCTAGTAGGGGTACGGGCACTGAAGCTTTCTTT
>NA|TRBV27|NA|TRBJ2-3
CASSLRQRWSTDTQYF
TGTGCCAGCAGTTTACGCCAGCGGTGGAGCACAGATACGCAGTATTTT
>NA|TRBV19|few|TRBJ1-3
CASSTQVSGNTIYF
TGTGCCAGTAGTACGCAGGTCTCTGGAAACACCATATATTTT
>NA|TRBV29-1|NA|TRBJ2-2
CSVSAARNTGELFF
TGCAGCGTCTCCGCAGCGCGGAACACCGGGGAGCTGTTTTTT
>TRBD2|TRBV7-6|NA|TRBJ2-2
CASRSLALAGDTGELFF
TGTGCCAGCAGGTCGCTGGCCCTTGCGGGAGATACCGGGGAGCTGTTTTTT
>TRBD2|TRBV7-9|NA|TRBJ2-1
CASSLEGLAGVPRYNEQFF
TGTGCCAGCAGCTTAGAGGGACTAGCGGGAGTGCCTAGGTACAATGAGCAGTTCTTC
>TRBD1|TRBV9|NA|TRBJ2-5
CASSVQGARGETQYF
TGTGCCAGCAGCGTACAGGGGGCGAGAGGAGAGACCCAGTACTTC
>TRBD1|TRBV27|once|TRBJ1-2
CASSSRQGYGYTF
TGTGCCAGCAGCTCCCGACAGGGGTACGGCTACACCTTC
>NA|TRBV30|NA|TRBJ2-2
CAWGPGTNTGELFF
TGTGCCTGGGGGCCCGGGACAAACACCGGGGAGCTGTTTTTT
>TRBD2|TRBV5-1|NA|TRBJ2-1
CASSLYTSGTYNEQFF
TGCGCCAGCAGCTTATACACTAGCGGGACTTACAATGAGCAGTTCTTC
>TRBD2|TRBV4-3|NA|TRBJ2-3
CASSQDRASGRGDTQYF
TGCGCCAGCAGCCAAGATCGTGCTAGCGGGAGAGGAGATACGCAGTATTTT
>NA|TRBV29-1|NA|TRBJ2-5
CSVDAGQETQYF
TGCAGCGTTGATGCAGGCCAAGAGACCCAGTACTTC
>NA|TRBV2|NA|TRBJ2-3
CASSEEGWTERTDTQYF
TGTGCCAGCAGTGAAGAGGGATGGACAGAGCGCACAGATACGCAGTATTTT
>NA|TRBV7-9|NA|TRBJ1-3
CASSPGAGDPSGNTIYF
TGTGCCAGCAGCCCTGGGGCGGGGGACCCCTCTGGAAACACCATATATTTT
>TRBD1|TRBV7-9|NA|TRBJ2-7
CASSLEGTVSYEQYF
TGTGCCAGCAGCTTAGAAGGGACAGTCTCCTACGAGCAGTACTTC
>TRBD2|TRBV25-1|NA|TRBJ2-1
CASSEGLAGGSEQFF
TGTGCCAGCAGTGAAGGGCTAGCGGGAGGGAGTGAGCAGTTCTTC
>TRBD1|TRBV11-2|NA|TRBJ2-7
CASRYGTGGFEQYF
TGTGCCAGCAGATACGGGACAGGGGGCTTCGAGCAGTACTTC
>TRBD2|TRBV5-1|NA|TRBJ2-3
CASSPTGTSSDTQYF
TGCGCCAGCAGCCCCACCGGGACTAGCTCAGATACGCAGTATTTT
>NA|TRBV21-1|few|TRBJ1-1
CASRGLSGVNTEAFF
TGTGCCAGCAGAGGACTATCTGGGGTGAACACTGAAGCTTTCTTT
>TRBD1|TRBV7-2|NA|TRBJ1-6
CASSLAPGGYNSPLHF
TGTGCCAGCAGCTTAGCCCCAGGGGGTTATAATTCACCCCTCCACTTT
>TRBD2|TRBV3-1/TRBV3-2|NA|TRBJ2-3
CASSQDTRLAYPDTQYF
TGTGCCAGCAGCCAAGATACCCGACTAGCGTACCCAGATACGCAGTATTTT
>NA|TRBV7-2|NA|TRBJ1-5
CASSLVGAYSNQPQHF
TGTGCCAGCAGCTTAGTTGGAGCCTATAGCAATCAGCCCCAGCATTTT
>TRBD1|TRBV9|NA|TRBJ1-1
CASSIRDSNPNTEAFF
TGTGCCAGCAGCATCCGGGACAGCAACCCGAACACTGAAGCTTTCTTT
>NA|TRBV3-1/TRBV3-2|NA|TRBJ1-1
CASSQVTQGPEAFF
TGTGCCAGCAGCCAGGTCACACAGGGACCTGAAGCTTTCTTT
>TRBD2|TRBV10-2|NA|TRBJ2-7
CASSGTGGDEQYF
TGCGCCAGCAGTGGGACGGGAGGGGACGAGCAGTACTTC
>NA|TRBV14|NA|TRBJ2-1
CASSQWTARESYNEQFF
TGTGCCAGCAGCCAGTGGACAGCCCGAGAGTCCTACAATGAGCAGTTCTTC
>NA|TRBV5-8|few|TRBJ2-1
CASSSGLLYNEQFF
TGTGCCAGCAGCTCGGGACTGTTATACAATGAGCAGTTCTTC
>NA|TRBV28|NA|TRBJ1-2
CASSIQDRLFGYTF
TGTGCCAGCAGTATACAAGACAGGCTGTTTGGCTACACCTTC
>NA|TRBV5-1|NA|TRBJ2-5
CASSPGGSSQETQYF
TGCGCCAGCAGCCCGGGGGGCAGCTCGCAAGAGACCCAGTACTTC
>TRBD1|TRBV24-1|NA|TRBJ2-7
CATSDPTDRGYEQYF
TGTGCCACCAGTGATCCAACGGACAGGGGCTACGAGCAGTACTTC
>TRBD2|TRBV5-1|NA|TRBJ2-1
CASSPGGRSSYNEQFF
TGCGCCAGCAGCCCGGGGGGAAGAAGCTCCTACAATGAGCAGTTCTTC
>NA|TRBV29-1|NA|TRBJ1-3
CSVGRTGVGGNTIYF
TGCAGCGTTGGCAGAACGGGGGTTGGAGGAAACACCATATATTTT
>TRBD1|TRBV4-1|NA|TRBJ2-7
CASSQEFWGQNPYEQYF
TGCGCCAGCAGCCAAGAATTCTGGGGACAGAACCCTTACGAGCAGTACTTC
>NA|TRBV11-2|few|TRBJ1-5
CASSLFEGQPQHF
TGTGCCAGCAGCTTATTTGAGGGTCAGCCCCAGCATTTT
>TRBD1|TRBV24-1|NA|TRBJ2-6
CATSEKQGFGANVLTF
TGTGCCACCAGTGAGAAACAGGGGTTTGGGGCCAACGTCCTGACTTTC
>NA|TRBV27|NA|TRBJ1-5
CASSLGPGVGEDNQPQHF
TGTGCCAGCAGTTTAGGACCGGGAGTTGGGGAGGACAATCAGCCCCAGCATTTT
>TRBD2|TRBV9|NA|TRBJ2-3
CASSRISGTSTDTQYF
TGTGCCAGCAGCAGAATTAGCGGGACTAGCACAGATACGCAGTATTTT
>NA|TRBV11-3|NA|TRBJ2-1
CASSLTGFGNEQFF
TGTGCCAGCAGCTTAACGGGGTTTGGAAATGAGCAGTTCTTC
>NA|TRBV12-5|once|TRBJ2-2
CASGQGRGGELFF
TGTGCTAGTGGACAGGGTAGGGGCGGGGAGCTGTTTTTT
>TRBD1|TRBV4-2|NA|TRBJ1-4
CASSQGQRLEEKLFF
TGTGCCAGCAGCCAGGGACAGCGGCTGGAGGAAAAACTGTTTTTT
>NA|TRBV27|NA|TRBJ1-4
CASSFISTAFNEKLFF
TGTGCCAGCAGTTTTATCTCGACAGCTTTTAATGAAAAACTGTTTTTT
>TRBD1|TRBV14|NA|TRBJ1-4
CASSPRQGWDEKLFF
TGTGCCAGCAGCCCTCGACAGGGTTGGGATGAAAAACTGTTTTTT